Presented here are 18 T cell receptor beta chains from one specimen sequenced in a study of shared clonotypes between healthy human individuals. Repertoires were generated with immunoSEQ multiplex PCR, while TCRdb's copy carries only in-frame clones and drops some. The sample includes roughly 2.5 million clones, approximately 94% of them seen just once. Sequenced: naive CD4+ T cells sorted from blood. Noted subset: CD45RA+ positively selected. The receptors come from a man between 18 and 35 years old in good health.

The chain is built from TRBV2 and TRBJ1-1, with D possibly being TRBD1 (5 bases). With 9 bases removed from V and 1 base from J, the gap between germline ends came to 12 bases. The CDR3 runs to 13 residues. Germline loops: CDR1 SNHLY, CDR2 FYNNEI. The CDR3 coding sequence is TGTGCCAGGCCTTCCACAGGGAACACTGAAGCTTTCTTT. It yields the protein CARPSTGNTEAFF. The variable domain in full, with the rest retrieved from reference TRBV2 and TRBJ1-1, is EPEVTQTPSHQVTQMGQEVILRCVPISNHLYFYWYRQILGQKVEFLVSFYNNEISEKSEIFDDQFSVERPDGSNFTLKIRSTKLEDSAMYFCARPSTGNTEAFFGQGTRLTVV.

The chain is built from TRBV4-1 and TRBJ1-5; 9 bases are shared with TRBD1. CDR3 length: 19 residues. The germline gives CDR1 MGHRA, CDR2 YSYEKL. The junction had 13 bases not matched to a gene; V was cut back by 3 bases and J by 1 base. The CDR3 here is CASSHHEGTGTLSNQPQHF. CDR3 nucleotide sequence: TGCGCCAGCAGCCACCACGAGGGGACAGGGACGCTGAGCAATCAGCCCCAGCATTTT.

This chain links TRBV5-1 with TRBJ2-2; a possible D gene is TRBD1 (6 bases). V lost 4 bases to trimming and J lost 6 bases, with 16 bases between them. The CDR3 has 15 amino acids. Germline V gene data show CDR1 as SGHRS and CDR2 as YFSETQ. In DNA form, the CDR3 reads TGCGCCAGCAGCCCGGGACACTCTTCTCCCGGGGAGCTGTTTTTT. It specifies CASSPGHSSPGELFF.

This sequence joins TRBV6-6 and TRBJ1-1; D might be TRBD1 (6 bases). The CDR3 totals 12 residues. Looked up from germline, CDR1 is MNHNY and CDR2 is SVGAGI (reference sequence). The V and J ends lost 5 bases and 9 bases respectively, with 13 bases between them. The CDR3 protein is CASSPGAVKAFF. Here the CDR3 DNA reads TGTGCCAGCAGTCCGGGGGCCGTCAAAGCTTTCTTT.

With respect to this clone: Other nucleotide sequences from this sample produce the same CDR3. This sequence joins TRBV6-6 and TRBJ1-2; 8 nucleotides align to TRBD1. The CDR3 has 14 residues. Unmatched junction bases numbered 5, after V lost 6 bases and J lost 2 bases. In germline, CDR1 is MNHNY, CDR2 SVGAGI (reference sequence). The CDR3 region has the DNA TGTGCCAGCAGCCCCGGACAGGGAAACTATGGCTACACCTTC. Translation gives CASSPGQGNYGYTF.

The V call is TRBV28, the J call TRBJ2-3; 8 nucleotides line up with TRBD1. Germline-derived CDR1 and CDR2 are MDHEN and SYDVKM. There are 15 residues in the CDR3. The V and J ends lost 6 bases and 4 bases, in that order; junction bases with no gene match: 9. This CDR3 is CASRLGGQASDTQYF. The DNA of the CDR3 is TGTGCCAGCAGACTCGGGGGACAGGCCTCAGATACGCAGTATTTT.

This clone was found a few times. V usage is TRBV2 and J usage is TRBJ1-6, with TRBD1 as a possible D gene (5 bases). V lost 5 bases, J lost 9 bases, and 20 bases lay in between. The germline gives CDR1 SNHLY, CDR2 FYNNEI. CDR3 length: 16 amino acids. CDR3 bases: TGTGCCAGCAGTCCCCTTTGGCGGGAGGGGTCTTCACCCCTCCACTTT. It translates to CASSPLWREGSSPLHF.

This sequence joins TRBV30 and TRBJ1-4, with D possibly matching TRBD1 (6 bases). The germline V gene has CDR1 GTSNPN and CDR2 SVGIG (reference sequence). The CDR3 loop spans 14 amino acids. With 3 bases removed from V and 8 bases from J, the gap between germline ends came to 16 bases. In DNA form, the CDR3 reads TGTGCCTGGAGGGGGGACATCCGAGGGGAAAAACTGTTTTTT. This encodes CAWRGDIRGEKLFF.

The chain combines TRBV11-3 with TRBJ2-1; no firm D call. Looked up from germline, CDR1 is SGHNT and CDR2 is YENEEA. The CDR3 loop spans 16 amino acids. Trimming shortened V by 4 bases and J by 5 bases, and 18 bases separated the two germline ends. CDR3 coding DNA: TGTGCCAGCAGCTCCCGGACCACACTTGGGGACAATGAGCAGTTCTTC. Protein: CASSSRTTLGDNEQFF. Full variable domain (missing parts from reference TRBV11-3 and TRBJ2-1): EAGVVQSPRYKIIEKKQPVAFWCNPISGHNTLYWYLQNLGQGPELLIRYENEEAVDDSQLPKDRFSAERLKGVDSTLKIQPAELGDSAVYLCASSSRTTLGDNEQFFGPGTRLTVL.

The J gene is TRBJ2-3, the V gene TRBV7-2; D call uncertain. The CDR3 length is 15 residues. CDR1 is SGHTA and CDR2 is FQGNSA in the germline V gene. V gave up 6 bases and J gave up 0 bases, with 13 bases separating them. CDR3 region: CASSSGGVSTDTQYF. CDR3 DNA: TGTGCCAGCAGTTCCGGCGGAGTCAGCACAGATACGCAGTATTTT.

This chain joins TRBV5-1 and TRBJ2-3; 11 nucleotides align to TRBD2. The V segment lost 7 bases and the J segment 3 bases; nucleotides outside the gene matches: 10. CDR3 size: 16 residues. Germline lookup yields CDR1 SGHRS and CDR2 YFSETQ. Written as DNA, the CDR3 is TGCGCCAGCGCCGGGCTAGCGGGGGGTGGAACAGATACGCAGTATTTT. It translates to CASAGLAGGGTDTQYF.

CDR3 in amino acids: CASSLERGEKLFF. CDR3 nucleotide sequence: TGTGCCAGCAGCTTAGAGAGAGGTGAAAAACTGTTTTTT. The chain recombines TRBV11-2 with TRBJ1-4; the D is unclear. Trimming pared 0 bases from V and 7 bases from J, leaving 6 bases between. The CDR3 contains 13 residues. From germline, CDR1 is SGHAT and CDR2 FQNNGV. Complete variable domain (other parts from reference TRBV11-2 and TRBJ1-4): EAGVAQSPRYKIIEKRQSVAFWCNPISGHATLYWYQQILGQGPKLLIQFQNNGVVDDSQLPKDRFSAERLKGVDSTLKIQPAKLEDSAVYLCASSLERGEKLFFGSGTQLSVL.

The rearrangement joins TRBV30 to TRBJ2-1, with 9 bases matching TRBD2. Looked up from germline, CDR1 is GTSNPN and CDR2 is SVGIG (reference sequence). CDR3 size: 18 residues. With 0 bases clipped from V and 10 bases from J, the junction kept 19 bases outside the gene matches. DNA for the CDR3: TGTGCCTGGAGTGTATCCCGGAGTAGCGGGGGCGCGAAAGGGGAGCAGTTCTTC. Translating gives CAWSVSRSSGGAKGEQFF.

V is TRBV6-1 and J is TRBJ1-1; D remains ambiguous. The V end lost 6 bases, the J end lost 0 bases, and 14 bases lay between the germline ends. Germline V gene lookup returns CDR1 MNHNS and CDR2 SASEGT. The CDR3 runs 15 residues. Here the CDR3 reads CASRLGGNMNTEAFF. In DNA, the CDR3 is TGTGCCAGCAGGTTGGGCGGGAACATGAACACTGAAGCTTTCTTT.

The chain employs TRBV10-3 and TRBJ2-7, with D tentatively TRBD2 (5 bases). Germline V gene data show CDR1 as ENHRY and CDR2 as SYGVKD. The V gene lost 9 bases and the J gene lost 4 bases, with 13 bases spanning the gap. The CDR3 totals 12 residues. CDR3 region: CAMSTSFYEQYF. The CDR3 bases are TGTGCCATGAGTACTAGTTTTTACGAGCAGTACTTC.

The chain carries TRBV10-3 and TRBJ2-1; D is ambiguous. The germline gives CDR1 ENHRY, CDR2 SYGVKD. Trimming pared 6 bases from V and 2 bases from J, leaving 8 bases between. The CDR3 length is 13 residues. The CDR3 nucleotides are TGTGCCATCAGCGATAAGACCTACAATGAGCAGTTCTTC. It yields the protein CAISDKTYNEQFF.

J is TRBJ1-6 and V is TRBV5-1; 9 positions match TRBD1. Germline CDR1 and CDR2: SGHRS and YFSETQ. The J segment lost 5 bases and the V segment lost 7 bases, leaving 7 bases of the junction unmatched. The CDR3 is 15 amino acids. The CDR3 sequence: CASRTGGLNNSPLHF. In nucleotides, the CDR3 is TGCGCCAGCCGAACAGGGGGCCTCAATAATTCACCCCTCCACTTT.

J is TRBJ2-7 and V is TRBV5-1, with 8 bases lining up with TRBD2. In germline, CDR1 is SGHRS, CDR2 YFSETQ. Trimming at V came to 0 bases and at J to 2 bases, leaving 4 bases not matched to a gene. The CDR3 is 15 residues long. The CDR3 DNA reads TGCGCCAGCAGCTTGGCGGAACTAGCGGCCTACGAGCAGTACTTC. Protein sequence: CASSLAELAAYEQYF.